This T cell receptor (beta chain) comes out of a study of Ad26.COV2.S vaccination and SARS-CoV-2 variants. Across the study: Sample donor was a member of the COV1001 Ad26.COV2.S trial arm. Ad26.COV2.S given intramuscularly, once or twice 56 days apart.

Clones were read by immunoSEQ multiplex PCR, and TCRdb kept only the in-frame ones, dropping some. The sample carries 350,000 to 500,000 clones, 88% recorded once. This sample's treatment: around 19 received Ad26.COV2.S at low or high dose, single or two shots; about five received placebo; per-sample allocation not given. Sampling happened 63 days after the first vaccine or placebo injection. In the vaccine, an Ad26 vector expressed the SARS-CoV-2 spike of the Wuhan strain. The CDR3 is made up of 13 amino acids. V was pared by 11 bases and J by 1 base, with 15 bases between. The receptor was isolated from a person aged 18-65 years who received the Ad26.COV2.S COVID-19 vaccine or a placebo. The V gene is TRBV12-3 or TRBV12-4, the J gene TRBJ2-7, with unresolved D. The sample here was peripheral blood, taken in a trial of Ad26.COV2.S vaccine versus placebo. CDR3 in amino acids: CASAQLTSYEQYF. For the CDR3, the DNA is TGTGCCTCAGCACAGCTGACGTCCTACGAGCAGTACTTC.